This TCR beta chain originates from a study of blood T cell repertoires in COVID-19. About the research overall: Spain, Italy and the United States supplied samples that represented acute and convalescent COVID-19. T cells, B-cell-depleted T cells, or PBMCs provided the cDNA or gDNA that served as material.

CDR1 and CDR2 (germline): SQVTM, ANQGSEA. Trimming removed 3 bases from V and 7 bases from J; junction bases left unmatched: 7. This CDR3 region has 13 residues. In the authors' methods: The assay estimated nucleated cells by amplifying reference gene primers. Clones were sequenced by immunoSEQ multiplex PCR, and TCRdb holds only the in-frame ones, with some missing. V and J calls and clone size are as listed in that table; D and trimming were resolved from the DNA. This sample yields about 250,000 clones, of which about 88% are seen a single time; about 3% belongs to the top ten. Categorization into cohorts depended on clinical history that participants reported.

Sequenced input: PBMCs or T cells enriched from blood (not recorded which). This sequence joins TRBV29-1 and TRBJ2-7; 9 bases fit TRBD1. The TCR sequence derives from a woman in her 50s who had recovered from COVID-19. The CDR3: CSVDSQGAREQYF. The CDR3 DNA reads as TGCAGCGTTGACTCACAGGGGGCGCGGGAGCAGTACTTC.